The 8 T cell receptor beta chains below all came from one sample that was sequenced in a study of radiotherapy plus CTLA-4 blockade in lung cancer. Some clones are missing from TCRdb's copy, which holds only in-frame ones; the method was immunoSEQ multiplex PCR. In the table there are approximately 41,000 clones, under 80% of which are singletons. The starting material was peripheral blood, obtained from a patient treated with radiotherapy plus ipilimumab. These receptors came from a human donor with non-small cell lung cancer who had stable disease on radiotherapy plus ipilimumab.

The rearrangement uses TRBV19 and TRBJ2-1, with D perhaps TRBD1 (5 bases). The germline V and J ends were trimmed by 4 bases and 8 bases, with 15 bases remaining between them. CDR1 LNHDA and CDR2 SQIVND come from the germline V gene (reference sequence). The CDR3 is 14 residues long. CDR3 sequence reads: CASSRGPPFYEQFF. CDR3 nucleotide sequence: TGTGCCAGTAGTAGGGGCCCTCCCTTCTATGAGCAGTTCTTC. The variable domain in full, completed from reference TRBV19 and TRBJ2-1, reads DGGITQSPKYLFRKEGQNVTLSCEQNLNHDAMYWYRQDPGQGLRLIYYSQIVNDFQKGDIAEGYSVSREKKESFPLTVTSAQKNPTAFYLCASSRGPPFYEQFFGPGTRLTVL.

The rearrangement links TRBV9 to TRBJ2-3; 10 nucleotides line up with TRBD1. The CDR3 has 16 amino acids. Looked up from germline, CDR1 is SGDLS and CDR2 is YYNGEE. V lost 1 base to trimming and J lost 1 base; unmatched junction nucleotides: 3. CDR3 amino acids: CASSVRQGARTDTQYF. In DNA form, the CDR3 reads TGTGCCAGCAGCGTACGACAGGGGGCGCGCACAGATACGCAGTATTTT.

The chain employs TRBV5-4 and TRBJ2-5, with D perhaps matching TRBD1 (5 bases). V lost 4 bases, J lost 0 bases, and 10 bases lay in between. The germline V gene encodes CDR1 SGHNT and CDR2 YYREEE (reference sequence). This CDR3 contains 14 residues. For the CDR3, the DNA is TGTGCCAGCAGCACGACAGCGTACCAAGAGACCCAGTACTTC. Its translation is CASSTTAYQETQYF.

The chain links TRBV4-3 to TRBJ2-3, with 7 bases that match TRBD2. The V gene's germline CDR1 is LGHNA and CDR2 YSLEER. The CDR3 is made up of 15 amino acids. The V and J ends lost 0 bases and 4 bases, in that order; junction bases with no gene match: 4. This CDR3 is CASSQDFAGADTQYF. CDR3 DNA sequence: TGCGCCAGCAGCCAAGATTTTGCGGGGGCAGATACGCAGTATTTT.

The V and J genes are TRBV5-1 and TRBJ1-3; 7 nucleotides agree with TRBD1. This CDR3 is built from 14 residues. Germline loops: CDR1 SGHRS, CDR2 YFSETQ. Germline trimming cut 3 bases from V and 9 bases from J; bases unmatched to any gene: 9. CDR3 in DNA: TGCGCCAGCAGCTCGGGACAGCCCATCGGCACCATATATTTT. Encoded protein: CASSSGQPIGTIYF.

The chain employs TRBV9 and TRBJ1-1; no firm D call. In germline, CDR1 is SGDLS, CDR2 YYNGEE. The germline V and J ends were trimmed by 0 bases and 0 bases, with 3 bases remaining between them. This CDR3 is 13 amino acids long. This CDR3 is CASSVALNTEAFF. CDR3 DNA sequence: TGTGCCAGCAGCGTAGCTTTGAACACTGAAGCTTTCTTT.

The chain recombines TRBV18 with TRBJ2-1; weak D call: TRBD2 (6 bases). CDR1 KGHSH and CDR2 LQKENI come from the germline V gene. The CDR3 totals 12 residues. Trimming left V 6 bases short and J 7 bases short, with 10 bases between. CDR3 residues: CASSDRGNEQFF. The CDR3 coding sequence is TGTGCCAGCTCGGATCGGGGGAATGAGCAGTTCTTC.

The rearrangement links TRBV10-3 to TRBJ1-5; a weak D match, TRBD1 (5 bases). CDR1 ENHRY and CDR2 SYGVKD come from the germline V gene. The CDR3 is 13 residues long. V gave up 5 bases and J gave up 3 bases, with 8 bases separating them. As DNA, the CDR3 is TGTGCCATCAGTAGGGACTACAATCAGCCCCAGCATTTT. Translation: CAISRDYNQPQHF.